The present TCR beta chain was sequenced within a study of beta chain features in type 1 diabetes. Study conclusions and caveats: Type 1 diabetes patients showed fewer insertions and more deletions at VDJ junctions.

The V end was cut by 0 bases, the J end by 6 bases, with 8 bases between. CDR3 length: 13 amino acids. CDR1 MNHNS and CDR2 SASEGT come from the germline V gene. In the case of this clone: Its antigen remains unknown.

TCRB transcripts that were expressed got sequenced, as all of the isolated RNA had been reverse transcribed. Produced via immunoSEQ multiplex PCR; TCRdb's table is partial and in-frame only. The sample shows around 430,000 clones, about 30% of them seen only once. What was sequenced was naive CD4+ T cells from blood. This TCR was sampled from a young man in good health. The genes are TRBV6-1 and TRBJ1-2, with D uncertain. CDR3 in amino acids: CASSEARTDGYTF. CDR3 DNA sequence: TGTGCCAGCAGTGAAGCAAGAACGGATGGCTACACCTTC.